This is a list of T cell receptor beta chains from one sample in a study of blood T cell repertoires in COVID-19. Assay used: immunoSEQ multiplex PCR; TCRdb lists only in-frame clones, some missing. The sample records about 140,000 clones, 75% to 90% being singletons. The sequenced sample was peripheral blood. The receptors were sampled from a woman aged 80 or older with acute or convalescent COVID-19. Both conserved end residues are part of each CDR3. D genes are given only for firm matches. Only part of the rows carry a size: once, few, many, or a class if the clone is expanded.

V gene: TRBV5-4
clone size: -
D gene: TRBD1
J gene: TRBJ1-4
CDR3 DNA: TGTGCCAGCAGTACTCTCGGGACAGGGTTCGAAAAACTGTTTTTT
CDR3 protein: CASSTLGTGFEKLFF

V gene: TRBV28
clone size: few
D gene: -
J gene: TRBJ1-5
CDR3 DNA: TGTGCCAGCAGTTTACCGAATCAGCCCCAGCATTTT
CDR3 protein: CASSLPNQPQHF

V gene: TRBV29-1
clone size: few
D gene: TRBD1
J gene: TRBJ1-5
CDR3 DNA: TGCAGCGTTCCTCCAAGACAGGGTCTAGGAGATAGCAATCAGCCCCAGCATTTT
CDR3 protein: CSVPPRQGLGDSNQPQHF

V gene: TRBV27
clone size: -
D gene: -
J gene: TRBJ2-7
CDR3 DNA: TGTGCCAGCAGTTTAAAACCAGAGGGTTACGAGCAGTACTTC
CDR3 protein: CASSLKPEGYEQYF

V gene: TRBV30
clone size: -
D gene: TRBD2
J gene: TRBJ2-1
CDR3 DNA: TGTGCCTGGAATTGGCCGGGGGGGCTTTTATACAATGAGCAGTTCTTC
CDR3 protein: CAWNWPGGLLYNEQFF

V gene: TRBV10-2
clone size: once
D gene: -
J gene: TRBJ1-5
CDR3 DNA: TGCGCCAGCAGCGAAAACGGGGGGGCGGTTCAGCCCCAGCATTTT
CDR3 protein: CASSENGGAVQPQHF

V gene: TRBV2
clone size: once
D gene: TRBD2
J gene: TRBJ2-4
CDR3 DNA: TGTGCCAGCACGGGACTAGCGGACCTATTAGCCAAAAACATTCAGTACTTC
CDR3 protein: CASTGLADLLAKNIQYF

V gene: TRBV7-9
clone size: -
D gene: -
J gene: TRBJ2-1
CDR3 DNA: TGTGCCAGCAGCTCGACAGGCCCCCGCGGAAGCAATGAGCAGTTCTTC
CDR3 protein: CASSSTGPRGSNEQFF

V gene: TRBV6-5
clone size: -
D gene: TRBD1
J gene: TRBJ2-5
CDR3 DNA: TGTGCCAGCACGTCCACAGGGGCCAGCCAAGAGACCCAGTACTTC
CDR3 protein: CASTSTGASQETQYF

V gene: TRBV19
clone size: -
D gene: -
J gene: TRBJ2-5
CDR3 DNA: TGTGCCAGTAGTCGCCTGCTGGCAGTCCAAGAGACCCAGTACTTC
CDR3 protein: CASSRLLAVQETQYF

V gene: TRBV5-1
clone size: few
D gene: TRBD1
J gene: TRBJ2-1
CDR3 DNA: TGCGCCAGCAGTCCTACCGGGACAGGGTTCAATGAGCAGTTCTTC
CDR3 protein: CASSPTGTGFNEQFF

V gene: TRBV7-9
clone size: -
D gene: -
J gene: TRBJ2-1
CDR3 DNA: TGTGCCAGCAGTCCCCGGGGTAATCCCTCCAATGAGCAGTTCTTC
CDR3 protein: CASSPRGNPSNEQFF

V gene: TRBV9
clone size: -
D gene: -
J gene: TRBJ2-7
CDR3 DNA: TGTGCCAGCAGCGTAGGGTGGGACTCGATGTACGAGCAGTACTTC
CDR3 protein: CASSVGWDSMYEQYF

V gene: TRBV5-1
clone size: -
D gene: TRBD1
J gene: TRBJ2-4
CDR3 DNA: TGCGCCAGCAGCCCGGAGGGACAGGGGGCGCAGAGTCAGTACTTC
CDR3 protein: CASSPEGQGAQSQYF

V gene: TRBV6-1
clone size: -
D gene: -
J gene: TRBJ1-1
CDR3 DNA: TGTGCCAGCAGTGAACGAGGGAACACTGAAGCTTTCTTT
CDR3 protein: CASSERGNTEAFF

V gene: TRBV2
clone size: -
D gene: -
J gene: TRBJ2-7
CDR3 DNA: TGTGCCAGCAGACCTGGACAGTTTCGGAACGAGCAGTACTTC
CDR3 protein: CASRPGQFRNEQYF

V gene: TRBV3-1/TRBV3-2
clone size: -
D gene: -
J gene: TRBJ1-2
CDR3 DNA: TGTGCCAGCAGCCAAGTCGGTGAGGACTACACCTTC
CDR3 protein: CASSQVGEDYTF

V gene: TRBV5-8
clone size: -
D gene: TRBD1
J gene: TRBJ2-7
CDR3 DNA: TGTGCCAGCAGCACACCCGGACAGGCACCTTTCTCCTACGAGCAGTACTTC
CDR3 protein: CASSTPGQAPFSYEQYF

V gene: TRBV7-9
clone size: -
D gene: -
J gene: TRBJ2-1
CDR3 DNA: TGTGCCAGCAGCTTGCGAGGGGGAGTATACAATGAGCAGTTCTTC
CDR3 protein: CASSLRGGVYNEQFF

V gene: TRBV27
clone size: -
D gene: -
J gene: TRBJ2-7
CDR3 DNA: TGTGCCAGCAGTTTCAGGCAGGCCTACGAGCAGTACTTC
CDR3 protein: CASSFRQAYEQYF

V gene: TRBV6-1
clone size: -
D gene: -
J gene: TRBJ2-1
CDR3 DNA: TGTGCCAGCAGTGATGCAGGGCCGTACAATGAGCAGTTCTTC
CDR3 protein: CASSDAGPYNEQFF

V gene: TRBV19
clone size: -
D gene: TRBD1
J gene: TRBJ1-4
CDR3 DNA: TGTGCCAGTAGTCACAGGGGTAGGGCAACTAATGAAAAACTGTTTTTT
CDR3 protein: CASSHRGRATNEKLFF

V gene: TRBV24-1
clone size: -
D gene: -
J gene: TRBJ1-3
CDR3 DNA: TGTGCCACCAGTGATTTGGCAGTCCTAGACTCTGGAAACACCATATATTTT
CDR3 protein: CATSDLAVLDSGNTIYF

V gene: TRBV15
clone size: -
D gene: -
J gene: TRBJ2-4
CDR3 DNA: TGTGCCACCAGCAGGGCCCAGGAGGTGACCAAAAACATTCAGTACTTC
CDR3 protein: CATSRAQEVTKNIQYF

V gene: TRBV4-1
clone size: -
D gene: TRBD2
J gene: TRBJ2-5
CDR3 DNA: TGCGCCAGCAGGAACTTAGCGGGGGGGGTAGAGACCCAGTACTTC
CDR3 protein: CASRNLAGGVETQYF

V gene: TRBV7-3
clone size: few
D gene: TRBD2
J gene: TRBJ2-2
CDR3 DNA: TGTGCCAGCAGCTTAACATTCCGGACTAGCGGCGGGGAGCTGTTTTTT
CDR3 protein: CASSLTFRTSGGELFF

V gene: TRBV2
clone size: -
D gene: -
J gene: TRBJ1-1
CDR3 DNA: TGTGCCAGCAGTAGTGAGCAGCGTTCTGAAGCTTTCTTT
CDR3 protein: CASSSEQRSEAFF

V gene: TRBV6-5
clone size: -
D gene: TRBD1
J gene: TRBJ1-1
CDR3 DNA: TGTGCCAGCAGTCTACAGGGGGGCACTGAAGCTTTCTTT
CDR3 protein: CASSLQGGTEAFF

V gene: TRBV3-1/TRBV3-2
clone size: -
D gene: TRBD2
J gene: TRBJ2-1
CDR3 DNA: TGTGCCAGCAGCTTTAGCGGGGGGGCAAATGAGCAGTTCTTC
CDR3 protein: CASSFSGGANEQFF

V gene: TRBV4-1
clone size: once
D gene: TRBD1
J gene: TRBJ1-5
CDR3 DNA: TGCGCCAGCAGCCACCCCGGGACAAACAGGGGTCAGCCCCAGCATTTT
CDR3 protein: CASSHPGTNRGQPQHF

V gene: TRBV7-9
clone size: -
D gene: -
J gene: TRBJ2-1
CDR3 DNA: TGTGCCAGCAGCTTCGGGGTTGACTACCAGAGCTCCTACAATGAGCAGTTCTTC
CDR3 protein: CASSFGVDYQSSYNEQFF

V gene: TRBV19
clone size: -
D gene: -
J gene: TRBJ2-7
CDR3 DNA: TGTGCCAGTAGTATCGACAGCTACGAGCAGTACTTC
CDR3 protein: CASSIDSYEQYF

V gene: TRBV7-8
clone size: -
D gene: -
J gene: TRBJ1-5
CDR3 DNA: TGTGCCAGCAGCTTAGACAGGCGCCAAAATCAGCCCCAGCATTTT
CDR3 protein: CASSLDRRQNQPQHF

V gene: TRBV28
clone size: -
D gene: TRBD1
J gene: TRBJ2-3
CDR3 DNA: TGTGCCAGCAGTTTGATTCTCCCCGGGACAGGGCCATTGGATACGCAGTATTTT
CDR3 protein: CASSLILPGTGPLDTQYF

V gene: TRBV5-1
clone size: -
D gene: TRBD2
J gene: TRBJ2-3
CDR3 DNA: TGCGCCAGCAGCCCCGGGGGGGGCGAGGTTACGCAGTATTTT
CDR3 protein: CASSPGGGEVTQYF

V gene: TRBV11-3
clone size: -
D gene: -
J gene: TRBJ2-1
CDR3 DNA: TGTGCCAGCAGCTGGAGTGGGGGGATCGGCTCCTACAATGAGCAGTTCTTC
CDR3 protein: CASSWSGGIGSYNEQFF

V gene: TRBV6-5
clone size: -
D gene: -
J gene: TRBJ1-4
CDR3 DNA: TGTGCCAGCAGCCTCAGTACGATTGGTGAAAAACTGTTTTTT
CDR3 protein: CASSLSTIGEKLFF

V gene: TRBV5-4
clone size: few
D gene: -
J gene: TRBJ2-2
CDR3 DNA: TGTGCCAGCAGCCAGGGGTTGGCCGGGGAGCTGTTTTTT
CDR3 protein: CASSQGLAGELFF

V gene: TRBV5-1
clone size: -
D gene: TRBD1
J gene: TRBJ2-2
CDR3 DNA: TGCGCCAGCAGCACGCGGGACAGGGGACGGACCGGGGAGCTGTTTTTT
CDR3 protein: CASSTRDRGRTGELFF

V gene: TRBV18
clone size: -
D gene: TRBD1
J gene: TRBJ1-6
CDR3 DNA: TGTGCCAGCTCATCGCGGACAGGGGGCAGTTCACCCCTCCACTTT
CDR3 protein: CASSSRTGGSSPLHF

V gene: TRBV5-8
clone size: -
D gene: -
J gene: TRBJ1-5
CDR3 DNA: TGTGCCAGCAGCTTCAGACAGAATCAGCCCCAGCATTTT
CDR3 protein: CASSFRQNQPQHF

V gene: TRBV28
clone size: -
D gene: -
J gene: TRBJ1-4
CDR3 DNA: TGTGCCAGCTCGACGGGGGATGTTAATGAAAAACTGTTTTTT
CDR3 protein: CASSTGDVNEKLFF

V gene: TRBV6-1
clone size: -
D gene: -
J gene: TRBJ1-3
CDR3 DNA: TGTGCCAGCAGTGAAGCGCTGGGGGGTGTAAACACCATATATTTT
CDR3 protein: CASSEALGGVNTIYF

V gene: TRBV27
clone size: -
D gene: TRBD1
J gene: TRBJ2-7
CDR3 DNA: TGTGCCAGCAGCCTTGACAGGGAGTGGAGGACCTACGAGCAGTACTTC
CDR3 protein: CASSLDREWRTYEQYF

V gene: TRBV15
clone size: -
D gene: -
J gene: TRBJ2-2
CDR3 DNA: TGTGCCACCAGCAGAGATGGGGGGACTTATAACACCGGGGAGCTGTTTTTT
CDR3 protein: CATSRDGGTYNTGELFF

V gene: TRBV2
clone size: -
D gene: TRBD1
J gene: TRBJ1-1
CDR3 DNA: TGTGCCAGCAGTGAACTCAGGACAGGACACACTGAAGCTTTCTTT
CDR3 protein: CASSELRTGHTEAFF

V gene: TRBV5-1
clone size: -
D gene: -
J gene: TRBJ2-1
CDR3 DNA: TGCGCCAGCAGCCGTCTGGACCAGGGCTCCTACAATGAGCAGTTCTTC
CDR3 protein: CASSRLDQGSYNEQFF

V gene: TRBV27
clone size: once
D gene: TRBD1
J gene: TRBJ1-4
CDR3 DNA: TGTGCCAGCAGTCCAATGGGGGGACAGTTGGGTGAAAAACTGTTTTTT
CDR3 protein: CASSPMGGQLGEKLFF

V gene: TRBV5-1
clone size: -
D gene: TRBD1
J gene: TRBJ1-5
CDR3 DNA: TGCGCCAGCAGCTTAGACAGGGACCAGCCCCAGCATTTT
CDR3 protein: CASSLDRDQPQHF

V gene: TRBV14
clone size: -
D gene: -
J gene: TRBJ1-6
CDR3 DNA: TGTGCCAGCAGCCAAACCCACAGAAATTCACCCCTCCACTTT
CDR3 protein: CASSQTHRNSPLHF

V gene: TRBV30
clone size: -
D gene: TRBD1
J gene: TRBJ2-6
CDR3 DNA: TGTGCCTGGACCAGGGGGTTCTCCCCTGGGGCCAACGTCCTGACTTTC
CDR3 protein: CAWTRGFSPGANVLTF

V gene: TRBV19
clone size: -
D gene: -
J gene: TRBJ1-4
CDR3 DNA: TGTGCCAGTAGCCAGTACATTGCAACTAATGAAAAACTGTTTTTT
CDR3 protein: CASSQYIATNEKLFF

V gene: TRBV5-6
clone size: -
D gene: -
J gene: TRBJ2-6
CDR3 DNA: TGTGCCAGCAGCTTCGGCTCTGGGGCCAACGTCCTGACTTTC
CDR3 protein: CASSFGSGANVLTF

V gene: TRBV5-1
clone size: -
D gene: -
J gene: TRBJ2-1
CDR3 DNA: TGCGCCAGCAGCTTGGGCGGCAGTACCTACAATGAGCAGTTCTTC
CDR3 protein: CASSLGGSTYNEQFF

V gene: TRBV21-1
clone size: -
D gene: -
J gene: TRBJ1-5
CDR3 DNA: TGTGCCAGCAGCAAAATCTCTCCGGGGAATCAGCCCCAGCATTTT
CDR3 protein: CASSKISPGNQPQHF